The T cell receptor (beta chain) under discussion was sequenced for a study of control samples from healthy donors and cancer patients. This CDR3 is 15 amino acids long. Germline values: CDR1 MNHNS, CDR2 SASEGT. V dropped 2 bases and J dropped 5 bases, with 13 bases sitting between them. Data came from immunoSEQ multiplex PCR; TCRdb stores just in-frame clones and leaves some out. The data contain approximately 70,000 clones, about 90% of them seen just once; the ten biggest clones take up under 4.5%. The clonotype comes from a woman aged 45-65 years in good health. This sequence joins TRBV6-1 and TRBJ2-1; weak D call: TRBD1 (5 bases). The sample consisted of blood. The CDR3 sequence: CASSEQQVINNEQFF. The CDR3 region has the DNA TGTGCCAGCAGTGAACAACAGGTTATTAACAATGAGCAGTTCTTC.